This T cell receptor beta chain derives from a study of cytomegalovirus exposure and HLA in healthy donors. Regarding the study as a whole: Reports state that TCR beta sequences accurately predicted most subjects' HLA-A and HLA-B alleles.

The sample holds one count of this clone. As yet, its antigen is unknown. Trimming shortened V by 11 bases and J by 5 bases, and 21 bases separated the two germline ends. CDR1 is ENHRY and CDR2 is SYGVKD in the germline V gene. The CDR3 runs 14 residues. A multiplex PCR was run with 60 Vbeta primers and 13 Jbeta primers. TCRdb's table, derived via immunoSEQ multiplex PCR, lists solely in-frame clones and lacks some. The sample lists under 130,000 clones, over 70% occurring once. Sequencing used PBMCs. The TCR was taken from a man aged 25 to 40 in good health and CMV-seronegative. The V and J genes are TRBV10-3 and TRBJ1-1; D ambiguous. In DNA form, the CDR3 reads TGTGCCGCAAACCCGGCCAGAGGGTCGACTGAAGCTTTCTTT. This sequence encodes CAANPARGSTEAFF.